Presented here are 25 T cell receptor beta chains from one specimen sequenced in a study of a mutant IDH1 vaccine in newly diagnosed glioma. Only in-frame clones appear in the TCRdb table, and some are missing; sequencing was by immunoSEQ multiplex PCR. The data show about 30,000 clones, with roughly 80% seen just once and roughly 19% held by the top ten. The time point: baseline, week 1 (first vaccination visit). Treatment described: pre-vaccination baseline after standard-of-care therapy. This material consisted of PBMCs, taken from a glioma patient treated with radiotherapy, temozolomide or both. All receptors derive from a man aged 25-40 years with glioma.

The chain uses TRBV7-9 and TRBJ2-5, with TRBD2 identical over 8 bases. The J segment lost 1 base and the V segment lost 0 bases, leaving 7 bases of the junction unmatched. The CDR3 loop spans 17 amino acids. Germline V gives CDR1 SEHNR, CDR2 FQNEAQ (reference sequence). As DNA, the CDR3 is TGTGCCAGCAGCTTAGCCCCCCGGGGGGGCCTCCAAGAGACCCAGTACTTC. It codes for CASSLAPRGGLQETQYF.

This rearrangement joins TRBV7-3 to TRBJ2-3; D remains ambiguous. Between the trimmed V and J ends, which lost 2 bases and 2 bases, there was a span of 20 bases. This CDR3 spans 18 amino acids. Germline CDR1 reads SGHTA; CDR2 reads FQGTGA. In DNA, the CDR3 is TGTGCCAGCAGCTTATATTCGGGTGGATCGGGCATCACAGATACGCAGTATTTT. It codes for CASSLYSGGSGITDTQYF.

This rearrangement joins TRBV7-3 to TRBJ1-1; 7 bases fit TRBD1. Germline CDR1 SGHTA, CDR2 FQGTGA. Trimming took 4 bases from V and 6 from J; bases not matched to a gene: 2. CDR3 size: 12 residues. The CDR3 DNA sequence: TGTGCCAGCAGCTCGGGGACAGCTGAAGCTTTCTTT. Amino acids: CASSSGTAEAFF.

The chain is built from TRBV10-3 and TRBJ1-2, with D unclear. This CDR3 region has 12 residues. Trimming pared 10 bases from V and 1 base from J, leaving 10 bases between. Germline V CDR1 and CDR2: ENHRY, SYGVKD. The CDR3 here is CATGENNYGYTF. CDR3 coding DNA: TGTGCCACTGGGGAGAATAACTATGGCTACACCTTC.

This chain connects TRBV6-6 to TRBJ1-2; no definite D call. The CDR3 spans 13 residues. CDR1 and CDR2 (germline): MNHNY, SVGAGI (reference sequence). The V end was cut by 2 bases, the J end by 0 bases, with 4 bases between. The CDR3 loop is CASSYGANYGYTF. CDR3 nucleotide sequence: TGTGCCAGCAGTTACGGGGCTAACTATGGCTACACCTTC.

This clone was picked up a small number of times. This rearrangement joins TRBV30 to TRBJ2-2; D ambiguous. The CDR3 length is 14 residues. The V end was cut by 0 bases, the J end by 1 base, with 6 bases between. The germline CDR1 and CDR2 sequences are GTSNPN and SVGIG (reference sequence). The CDR3 DNA is TGTGCCTGGAGTGTACTTCAGAACACCGGGGAGCTGTTTTTT. It specifies CAWSVLQNTGELFF.

The rearrangement links TRBV6-6 to TRBJ1-6; D is unclear. Germline V gives CDR1 MNHNY, CDR2 SVGAGI (reference sequence). The ends were cut back, 0 bases at V and 11 bases at J, with 8 bases in the middle. The CDR3 covers 13 residues. CDR3 coding DNA: TGTGCCAGCAGTTACTCGTTTTTGACACCCCTCCACTTT. Protein: CASSYSFLTPLHF.

There are a few counts of this clone. This chain connects TRBV11-2 to TRBJ1-4, with a tentative D call TRBD1 (5 bases). The CDR3 loop spans 15 amino acids. V lost 4 bases to trimming and J lost 5 bases, with 14 bases between them. Germline CDR1 reads SGHAT; CDR2 reads FQNNGV. DNA of the CDR3: TGTGCCAGCAGCTGGGCAGGGAGGGCAAATGAAAAACTGTTTTTT. Translated, it gives CASSWAGRANEKLFF.

The CDR3 loop is CSVVGDGQETQYF. The CDR3, as DNA: TGCAGCGTTGTGGGAGATGGGCAAGAGACCCAGTACTTC. The V gene is TRBV29-1, the J gene TRBJ2-5; a possible D gene is TRBD2 (5 bases). V lost 4 bases, J lost 2 bases, and 11 bases lay in between. This CDR3 has 13 amino acids. Germline-derived CDR1 and CDR2 are SQVTM and ANQGSEA.

This clone was seen only a few times. The gene calls are TRBV7-2 and TRBJ1-5; possibly TRBD1 for D (6 bases). Trimming removed 3 bases from V and 0 bases from J, with 12 bases in between. The CDR3 totals 16 residues. The germline gives CDR1 SGHTA, CDR2 FQGNSA. The CDR3 DNA is TGTGCCAGCAGCTTTACGGGGGGCCGTAGCAATCAGCCCCAGCATTTT. It codes for CASSFTGGRSNQPQHF.

The chain couples TRBV30 to TRBJ2-2, with 9 nucleotides matching TRBD1. Germline assignment: CDR1 GTSNPN and CDR2 SVGIG (reference sequence). CDR3 length equals 15 residues. V lost 6 bases to trimming and J lost 8 bases; unmatched junction nucleotides: 13. The CDR3 sequence is CACRPDTGGPGELFF. In nucleotides, the CDR3 is TGTGCCTGCCGACCCGACACAGGGGGCCCGGGGGAGCTGTTTTTT.

V gene TRBV5-5 combines with J gene TRBJ1-4; no definite D call. Germline V CDR1 and CDR2: SGHKS, YYEKEE (reference sequence). The CDR3 covers 14 residues. V was shortened by 3 bases and J by 12 bases, with 18 bases between the two germline ends. The CDR3 protein is CASSWNMDSRELFF. For the CDR3, the DNA is TGTGCCAGCAGCTGGAACATGGACTCGAGGGAACTGTTTTTT.

The chain combines TRBV30 with TRBJ2-3; the D is unclear. Germline CDR1 reads GTSNPN; CDR2 reads SVGIG (reference sequence). The V end lost 2 bases, the J end lost 4 bases, and 4 bases lay between the germline ends. This CDR3 spans 11 amino acids. Here the CDR3 reads CAWSSSDTQYF. In DNA form, the CDR3 reads TGTGCCTGGAGTTCGTCAGATACGCAGTATTTT. Looking up the rest from reference TRBV30 and TRBJ2-3 gives the full variable domain: SQTIHQWPATLVQPVGSPLSLECTVEGTSNPNLYWYRQAAGRGLQLLFYSVGIGQISSEVPQNLSASRPQDRQFILSSKKLLLSDSGFYLCAWSSSDTQYFGPGTRLTVL.

As concerns this clone: The same CDR3 also results from other DNA sequences found in this sample. The J gene is TRBJ1-1, the V gene TRBV7-8; D remains ambiguous. CDR1 is SGHVS and CDR2 is FQNEAQ in the germline V gene. Trimming took off 1 base at V and 5 bases at J, with 8 bases between the two ends. The CDR3 length is 13 residues. The CDR3 region is CASSLETGTEAFF. The CDR3 DNA is TGTGCCAGCAGCTTAGAAACCGGGACTGAAGCTTTCTTT.

The chain links TRBV28 to TRBJ1-5; no definite D call. The length of the CDR3 is 13 residues. Trimming left V 2 bases short and J 1 base short, with 3 bases between. Germline V gene lookup returns CDR1 MDHEN and CDR2 SYDVKM. The CDR3: CASSLESNQPQHF. CDR3 sequence (DNA): TGTGCCAGCAGTTTAGAAAGCAATCAGCCCCAGCATTTT.

This chain links TRBV7-2 with TRBJ2-7; TRBD2 matches 9 bases. V lost 1 base to trimming and J lost 7 bases; unmatched junction nucleotides: 11. The CDR3 spans 16 residues. Germline CDR1 reads SGHTA; CDR2 reads FQGNSA. In DNA, the CDR3 is TGTGCCAGCAGCTTAGTGGGCGGCGGGGGGGCCCAAGAGCAGTACTTC. Its protein product is CASSLVGGGGAQEQYF.

The chain carries TRBV5-1 and TRBJ2-3, with a possible D match to TRBD2 (6 bases). The CDR3 sequence is 15 residues long. The ends were cut back, 5 bases at V and 1 base at J, with 14 bases in the middle. CDR1 SGHRS and CDR2 YFSETQ come from the germline V gene. CDR3 sequence reads: CASSLEGLRTDTQYF. Written as DNA, the CDR3 is TGCGCCAGCAGTCTGGAGGGCTTACGCACAGATACGCAGTATTTT.

The chain is built from TRBV30 and TRBJ2-7; D remains unclear. The V end lost 0 bases, the J end lost 6 bases, and 9 bases lay between the germline ends. CDR3 size: 12 residues. Germline CDR1 is GTSNPN and CDR2 is SVGIG (reference sequence). CDR3 DNA: TGTGCCTGGAGTGTTGAGACACGCGAGCAGTACTTC. It encodes CAWSVETREQYF.

This clone has a single count. V is TRBV6-1 and J is TRBJ2-7; a possible D gene is TRBD1 (6 bases). The CDR3 is made up of 14 amino acids. Trimming removed 7 bases at V and 5 bases at J, with 18 bases between. The germline CDR1 and CDR2 sequences are MNHNS and SASEGT. This CDR3 reads CASTTPPRGNEQYF. The CDR3 DNA sequence: TGTGCCAGCACTACCCCCCCCAGGGGCAACGAGCAGTACTTC.

This clone was counted a few times. The genes are TRBV27 and TRBJ1-1, with D possibly matching TRBD1 (5 bases). Looked up from germline, CDR1 is MNHEY and CDR2 is SMNVEV (reference sequence). The CDR3 has 17 amino acids. Trimming pared 0 bases from V and 0 bases from J, leaving 14 bases between. The CDR3 region is CASSLSGADLMNTEAFF. Here the CDR3 DNA reads TGTGCCAGCAGTTTATCTGGGGCAGACCTAATGAACACTGAAGCTTTCTTT.

The gene calls are TRBV5-1 and TRBJ2-7; D not certain. CDR1 SGHRS and CDR2 YFSETQ come from the germline V gene. The CDR3 totals 14 residues. Trimming left V 1 base short and J 4 bases short, with 12 bases between. CDR3 sequence reads: CASSLSTNLYEQYF. The DNA of the CDR3 is TGCGCCAGCAGCTTGAGTACGAATTTATACGAGCAGTACTTC.

The rearrangement uses TRBV7-9 and TRBJ1-6; no definite D call. With 2 bases removed from V and 8 bases from J, the gap between germline ends came to 4 bases. Germline V gene data show CDR1 as SEHNR and CDR2 as FQNEAQ (reference sequence). The CDR3 covers 12 residues. The CDR3 nucleotides are TGTGCCAGCAGCTTATGGGATTCACCCCTCCACTTT. Translating gives CASSLWDSPLHF.

This clone has a handful of counts. V gene TRBV7-9 combines with J gene TRBJ1-1, with unresolved D. Germline CDR1 reads SEHNR; CDR2 reads FQNEAQ (reference sequence). The ends were cut back, 5 bases at V and 2 bases at J, with 12 bases in the middle. CDR3 length: 14 amino acids. CDR3 region: CASSPPPTNTEAFF. The CDR3 nucleotides are TGTGCCAGCAGCCCCCCCCCGACCAACACTGAAGCTTTCTTT.

This chain connects TRBV18 to TRBJ2-7; D remains ambiguous. The CDR3 is 13 residues long. V lost 5 bases to trimming and J lost 0 bases, with 8 bases between them. Germline lookup yields CDR1 KGHSH and CDR2 LQKENI. The CDR3 region has the DNA TGTGCCAGCTCAAGCGTGAGCTCCTACGAGCAGTACTTC. Translation gives CASSSVSSYEQYF.

The rearrangement joins TRBV19 to TRBJ1-4; perhaps TRBD1 as D (5 bases). Germline CDR1 and CDR2: LNHDA and SQIVND (reference sequence). Trimming pared 3 bases from V and 8 bases from J, leaving 10 bases between. CDR3 length: 13 residues. CDR3 in DNA: TGTGCCAGTAGTATCTTCAGGGCCGAAAAACTGTTTTTT. Translation gives CASSIFRAEKLFF.